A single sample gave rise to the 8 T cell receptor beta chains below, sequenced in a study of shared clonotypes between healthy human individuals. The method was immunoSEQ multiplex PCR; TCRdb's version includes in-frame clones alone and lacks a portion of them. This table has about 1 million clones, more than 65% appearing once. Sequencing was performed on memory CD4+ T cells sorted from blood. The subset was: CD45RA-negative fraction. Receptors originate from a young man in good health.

The CDR3 loop reads CASGRVNSNQPQHF. For the CDR3, the DNA is TGTGCCAGCGGGAGGGTGAATAGCAATCAGCCCCAGCATTTT. This chain connects TRBV7-8 to TRBJ1-5; D ambiguous. Germline loops: CDR1 SGHVS, CDR2 FQNEAQ. The CDR3 spans 14 residues. The V and J ends lost 8 bases and 0 bases respectively, with 11 bases between them.

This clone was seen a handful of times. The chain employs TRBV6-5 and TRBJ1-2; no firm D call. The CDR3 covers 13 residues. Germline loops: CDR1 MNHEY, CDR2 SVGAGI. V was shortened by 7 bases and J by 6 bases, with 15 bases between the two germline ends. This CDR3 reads CASTPRGRDGYTF. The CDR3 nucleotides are TGTGCCAGCACCCCACGGGGAAGGGATGGCTACACCTTC.

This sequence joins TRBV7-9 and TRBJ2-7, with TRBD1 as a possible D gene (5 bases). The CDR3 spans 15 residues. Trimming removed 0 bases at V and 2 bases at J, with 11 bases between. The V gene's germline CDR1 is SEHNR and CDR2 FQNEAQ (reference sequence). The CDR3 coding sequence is TGTGCCAGCAGCTTAGCAAGGGGCTCAACCTACGAGCAGTACTTC. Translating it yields CASSLARGSTYEQYF. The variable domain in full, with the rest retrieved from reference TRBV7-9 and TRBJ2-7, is DTGVSQNPRHKITKRGQNVTFRCDPISEHNRLYWYRQTLGQGPEFLTYFQNEAQLEKSRLLSDRFSAERPKGSFSTLEIQRTEQGDSAMYLCASSLARGSTYEQYFGPGTRLTVT.

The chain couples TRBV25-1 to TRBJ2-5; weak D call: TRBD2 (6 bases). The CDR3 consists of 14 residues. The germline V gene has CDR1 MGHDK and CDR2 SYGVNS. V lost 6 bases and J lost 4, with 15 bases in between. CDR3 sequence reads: CASSYGAGGETQYF. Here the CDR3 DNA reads TGTGCCAGCAGCTACGGTGCCGGGGGAGAGACCCAGTACTTC.

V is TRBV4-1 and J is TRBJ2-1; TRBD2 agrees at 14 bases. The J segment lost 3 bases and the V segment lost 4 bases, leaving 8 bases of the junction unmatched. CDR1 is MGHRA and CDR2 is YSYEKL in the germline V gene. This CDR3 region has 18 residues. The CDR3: CASSRRLAGGSSYNEQFF. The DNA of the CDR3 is TGCGCCAGCAGCCGCAGACTAGCGGGGGGGTCCAGCTACAATGAGCAGTTCTTC.

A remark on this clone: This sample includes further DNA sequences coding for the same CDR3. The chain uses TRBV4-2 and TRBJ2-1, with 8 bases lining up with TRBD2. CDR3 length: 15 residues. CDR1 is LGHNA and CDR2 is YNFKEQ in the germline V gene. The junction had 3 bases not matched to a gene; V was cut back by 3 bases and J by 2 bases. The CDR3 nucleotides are TGTGCCAGCAGCCAGGCGGGGGGTACCTACAATGAGCAGTTCTTC. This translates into CASSQAGGTYNEQFF.

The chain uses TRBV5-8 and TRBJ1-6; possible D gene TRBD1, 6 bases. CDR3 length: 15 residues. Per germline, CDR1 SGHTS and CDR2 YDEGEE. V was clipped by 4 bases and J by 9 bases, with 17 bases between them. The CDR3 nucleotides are TGTGCCAGCAGCCAGATACAGGGAGCAGGTTCACCCCTCCACTTT. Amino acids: CASSQIQGAGSPLHF.

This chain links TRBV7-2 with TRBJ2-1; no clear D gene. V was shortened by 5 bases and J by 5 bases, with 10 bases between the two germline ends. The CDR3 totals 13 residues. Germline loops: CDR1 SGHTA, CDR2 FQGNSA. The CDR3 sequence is CASSPQIHNEQFF. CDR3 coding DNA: TGTGCCAGCAGCCCTCAGATACACAATGAGCAGTTCTTC.